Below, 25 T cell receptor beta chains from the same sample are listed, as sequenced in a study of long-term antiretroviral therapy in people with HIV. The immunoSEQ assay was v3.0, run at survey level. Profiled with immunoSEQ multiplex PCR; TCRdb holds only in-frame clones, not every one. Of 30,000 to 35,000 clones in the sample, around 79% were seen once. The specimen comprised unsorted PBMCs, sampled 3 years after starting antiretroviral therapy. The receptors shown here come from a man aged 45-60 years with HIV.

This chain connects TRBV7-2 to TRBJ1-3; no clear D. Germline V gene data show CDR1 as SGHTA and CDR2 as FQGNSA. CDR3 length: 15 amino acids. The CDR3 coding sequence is TGTGCGTCGGCCGGAAGGGTAGCTCCCGGAAACACCATATATTTT. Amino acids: CASAGRVAPGNTIYF.

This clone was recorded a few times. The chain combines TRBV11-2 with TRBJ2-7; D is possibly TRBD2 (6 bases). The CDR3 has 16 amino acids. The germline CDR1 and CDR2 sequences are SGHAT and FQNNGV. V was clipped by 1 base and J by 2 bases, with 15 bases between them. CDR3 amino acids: CASSLAATGGAYEQYF. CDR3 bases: TGTGCCAGCAGCTTAGCCGCCACCGGAGGGGCCTACGAGCAGTACTTC.

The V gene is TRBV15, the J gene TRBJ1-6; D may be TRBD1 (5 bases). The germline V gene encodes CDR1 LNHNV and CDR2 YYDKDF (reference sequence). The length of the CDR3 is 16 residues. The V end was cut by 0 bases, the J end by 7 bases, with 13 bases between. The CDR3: CATSRDRAGPNSPLHF. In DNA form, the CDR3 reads TGTGCCACCAGCAGAGACCGTGCAGGGCCCAATTCACCCCTCCACTTT.

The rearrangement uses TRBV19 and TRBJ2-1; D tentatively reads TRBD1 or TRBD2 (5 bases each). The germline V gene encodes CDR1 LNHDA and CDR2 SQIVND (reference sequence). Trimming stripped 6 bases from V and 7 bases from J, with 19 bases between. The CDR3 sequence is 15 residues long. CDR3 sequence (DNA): TGTGCCAGTAGCCGGGGCAGAGGTCGAAGGAATGAGCAGTTCTTC. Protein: CASSRGRGRRNEQFF.

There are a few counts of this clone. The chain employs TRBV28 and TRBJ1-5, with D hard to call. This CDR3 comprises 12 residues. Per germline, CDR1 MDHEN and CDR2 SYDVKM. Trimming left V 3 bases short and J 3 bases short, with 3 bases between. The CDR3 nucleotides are TGTGCCAGCAGTTTTCCCAATCAGCCCCAGCATTTT. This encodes CASSFPNQPQHF.

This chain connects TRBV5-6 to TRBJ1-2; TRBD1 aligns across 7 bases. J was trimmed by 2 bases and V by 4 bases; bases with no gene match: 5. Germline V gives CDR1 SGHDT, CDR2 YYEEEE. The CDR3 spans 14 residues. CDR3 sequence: CASSRGQLNYGYTF. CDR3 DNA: TGTGCCAGCAGCCGGGGACAGCTGAACTATGGCTACACCTTC.

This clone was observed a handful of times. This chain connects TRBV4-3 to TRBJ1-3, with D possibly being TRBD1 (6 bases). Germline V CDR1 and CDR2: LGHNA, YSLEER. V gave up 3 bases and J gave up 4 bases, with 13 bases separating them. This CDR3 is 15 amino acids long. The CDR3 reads CASSQRGGSGNTIYF. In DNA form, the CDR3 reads TGCGCCAGCAGCCAGAGAGGGGGATCCGGAAACACCATATATTTT.

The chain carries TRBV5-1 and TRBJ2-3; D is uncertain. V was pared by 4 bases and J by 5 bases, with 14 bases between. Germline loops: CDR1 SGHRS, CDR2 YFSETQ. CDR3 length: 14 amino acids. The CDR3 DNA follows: TGCGCCAGCAGCCCCCAATCCCAGCAAGATACGCAGTATTTT. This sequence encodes CASSPQSQQDTQYF.

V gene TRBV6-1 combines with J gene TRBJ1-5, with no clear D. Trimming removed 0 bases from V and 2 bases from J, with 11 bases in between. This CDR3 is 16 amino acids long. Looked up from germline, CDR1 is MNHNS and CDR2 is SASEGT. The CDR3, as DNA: TGTGCCAGCAGTGAAGCCGGAGCCAATGGCAATCAGCCCCAGCATTTT. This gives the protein CASSEAGANGNQPQHF.

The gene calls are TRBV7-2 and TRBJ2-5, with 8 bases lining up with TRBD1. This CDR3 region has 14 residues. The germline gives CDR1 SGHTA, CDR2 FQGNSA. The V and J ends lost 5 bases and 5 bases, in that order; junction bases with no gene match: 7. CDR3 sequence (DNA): TGTGCCAGCAGCACCGACAGGGGAGTTGAGACCCAGTACTTC. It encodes CASSTDRGVETQYF.

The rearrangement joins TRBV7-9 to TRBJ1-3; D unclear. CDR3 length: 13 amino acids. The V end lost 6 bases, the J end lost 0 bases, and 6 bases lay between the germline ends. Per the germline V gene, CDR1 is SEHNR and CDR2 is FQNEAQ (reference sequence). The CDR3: CASSLSSGNTIYF. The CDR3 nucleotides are TGTGCCAGCAGTCTGAGCTCTGGAAACACCATATATTTT.

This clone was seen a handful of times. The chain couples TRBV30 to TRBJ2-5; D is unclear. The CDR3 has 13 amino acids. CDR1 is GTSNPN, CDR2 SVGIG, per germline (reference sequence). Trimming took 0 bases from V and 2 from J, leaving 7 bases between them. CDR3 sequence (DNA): TGTGCCTGGAGTGTACGGCGACAAGAGACCCAGTACTTC. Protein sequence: CAWSVRRQETQYF.

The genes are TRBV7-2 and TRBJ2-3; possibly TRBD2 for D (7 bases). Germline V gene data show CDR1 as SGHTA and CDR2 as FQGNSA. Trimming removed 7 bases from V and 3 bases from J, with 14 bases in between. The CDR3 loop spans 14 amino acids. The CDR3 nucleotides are TGTGCCAGCATCCAGAGGGGGGGGACAGATACGCAGTATTTT. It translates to CASIQRGGTDTQYF.

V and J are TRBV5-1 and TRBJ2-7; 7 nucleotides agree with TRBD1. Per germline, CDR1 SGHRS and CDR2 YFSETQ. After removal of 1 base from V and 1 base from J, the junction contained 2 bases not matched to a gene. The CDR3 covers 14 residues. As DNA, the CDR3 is TGCGCCAGCAGCTTGCAGGGGGTTTCCTACGAGCAGTACTTC. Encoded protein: CASSLQGVSYEQYF.

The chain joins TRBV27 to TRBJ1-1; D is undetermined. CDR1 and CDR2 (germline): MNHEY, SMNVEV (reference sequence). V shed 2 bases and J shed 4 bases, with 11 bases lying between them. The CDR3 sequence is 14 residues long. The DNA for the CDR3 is TGTGCCAGCAGTTTAGAAGGGCAAGTCACTGAAGCTTTCTTT. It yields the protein CASSLEGQVTEAFF.

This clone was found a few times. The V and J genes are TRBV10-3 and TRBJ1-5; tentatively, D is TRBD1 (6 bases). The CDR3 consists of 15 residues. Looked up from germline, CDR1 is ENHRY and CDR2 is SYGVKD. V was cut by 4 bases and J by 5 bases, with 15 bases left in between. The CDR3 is CAISVTGSWDQPQHF. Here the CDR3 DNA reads TGTGCCATCAGTGTTACAGGGTCCTGGGATCAGCCCCAGCATTTT.

CDR3 loop: CASSTGPYGYTF. CDR3 DNA sequence: TGTGCCAGCAGTACAGGGCCCTATGGCTACACCTTC. The V call is TRBV5-6, the J call TRBJ1-2; a possible D gene is TRBD1 (6 bases). The CDR3 length is 12 residues. Deletions cut 5 bases from V and 4 bases from J, with 9 bases between. The germline V gene has CDR1 SGHDT and CDR2 YYEEEE.

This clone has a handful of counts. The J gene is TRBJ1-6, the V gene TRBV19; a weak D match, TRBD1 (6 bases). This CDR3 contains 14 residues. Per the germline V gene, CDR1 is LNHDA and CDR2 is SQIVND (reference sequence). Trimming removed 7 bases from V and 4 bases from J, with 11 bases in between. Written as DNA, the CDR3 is TGTGCCAGTACCCTCACAGGGTATAATTCACCCCTCCACTTT. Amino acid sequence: CASTLTGYNSPLHF.

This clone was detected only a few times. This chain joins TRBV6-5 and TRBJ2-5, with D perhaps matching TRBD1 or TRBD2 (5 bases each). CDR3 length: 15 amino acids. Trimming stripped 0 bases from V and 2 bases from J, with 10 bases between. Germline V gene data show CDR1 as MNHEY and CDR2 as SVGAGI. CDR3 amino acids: CASSYSGAGQETQYF. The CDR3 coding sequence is TGTGCCAGCAGTTACTCCGGGGCTGGACAAGAGACCCAGTACTTC.

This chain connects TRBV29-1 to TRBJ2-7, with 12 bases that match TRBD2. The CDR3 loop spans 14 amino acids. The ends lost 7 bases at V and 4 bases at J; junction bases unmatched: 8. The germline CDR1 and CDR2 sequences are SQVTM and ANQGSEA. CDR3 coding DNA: TGCAGCGGCGTCGGACTAGCGGGGACATACGAGCAGTACTTC. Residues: CSGVGLAGTYEQYF.

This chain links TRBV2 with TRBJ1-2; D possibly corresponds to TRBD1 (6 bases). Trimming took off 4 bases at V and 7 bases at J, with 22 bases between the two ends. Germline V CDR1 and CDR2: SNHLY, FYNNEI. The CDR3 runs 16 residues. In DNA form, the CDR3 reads TGTGCCAGCAGTGGGGCAGGGACAAGTAGTTCGGGTGGCTACACCTTC. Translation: CASSGAGTSSSGGYTF.

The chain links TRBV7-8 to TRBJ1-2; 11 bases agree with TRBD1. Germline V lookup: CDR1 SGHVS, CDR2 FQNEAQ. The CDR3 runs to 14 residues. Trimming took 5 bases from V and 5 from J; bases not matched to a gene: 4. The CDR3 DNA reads TGTGCCAGCAGCGCTGGGACAGGGGGGTATGGCTACACCTTC. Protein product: CASSAGTGGYGYTF. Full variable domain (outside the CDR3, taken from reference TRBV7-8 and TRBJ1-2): GAGVSQSPRYKVAKRGQDVALRCDPISGHVSLFWYQQALGQGPEFLTYFQNEAQLDKSGLPSDRFFAERPEGSVSTLKIQRTQQEDSAVYLCASSAGTGGYGYTFGSGTRLTVV.

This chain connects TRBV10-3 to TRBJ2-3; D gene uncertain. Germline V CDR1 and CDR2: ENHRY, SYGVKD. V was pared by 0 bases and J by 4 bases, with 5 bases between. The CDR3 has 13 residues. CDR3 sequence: CAISESIADTQYF. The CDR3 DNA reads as TGTGCCATCAGTGAGTCGATTGCAGATACGCAGTATTTT.

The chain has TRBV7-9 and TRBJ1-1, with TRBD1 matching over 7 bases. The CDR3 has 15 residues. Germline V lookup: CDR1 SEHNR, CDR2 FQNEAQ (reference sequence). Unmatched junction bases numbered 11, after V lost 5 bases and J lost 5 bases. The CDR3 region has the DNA TGTGCCAGCAGCCCCAGGGGGAGCGCTGGAACTGAAGCTTTCTTT. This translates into CASSPRGSAGTEAFF.

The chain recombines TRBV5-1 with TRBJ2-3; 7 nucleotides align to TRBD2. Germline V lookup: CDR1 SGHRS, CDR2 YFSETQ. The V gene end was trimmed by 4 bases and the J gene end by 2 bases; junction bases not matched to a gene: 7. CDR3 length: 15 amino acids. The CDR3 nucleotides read TGCGCCAGCAGCAGGGGCGGGGACTACACAGATACGCAGTATTTT. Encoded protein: CASSRGGDYTDTQYF. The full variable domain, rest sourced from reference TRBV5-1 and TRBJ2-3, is KAGVTQTPRYLIKTRGQQVTLSCSPISGHRSVSWYQQTPGQGLQFLFEYFSETQRNKGNFPGRFSGRQFSNSRSEMNVSTLELGDSALYLCASSRGGDYTDTQYFGPGTRLTVL.